Included here is one TCR beta chain sequence, with context. HTBI primers from iRepertoire and Arm-PCR of CDR3 regions yielded the TCR beta libraries. TCRdb re-derived calls from the multiplex PCR reads in MiXCR, one entry per CDR3 protein. The table records 500,000 to 700,000 distinct CDR3 sequences, 16% of them present only once. The germline V gene has CDR1 LGHDT and CDR2 YNNKEL (reference sequence). The CDR3 covers 13 residues. Between the trimmed V and J ends, which lost 1 base and 6 bases, there was a span of 7 bases. This record comes from a study of regulatory T cells in long-lasting Graves disease. The time point here: newly diagnosed GD, antithyroid drugs for less than 3 months. The authors made the TCR library using RNA they extracted from PBMCs. This sample also belongs to another study, concerning T cells in Graves' hyperthyroidism and ophthalmopathy. That paper notes: The HTBI primer set drove a first-round RT-PCR of the TCR CDR3.

This sequence was found in a woman in her 30s with Graves disease. The rearrangement links TRBV3-1 to TRBJ1-5; D ambiguous. The sequenced sample was peripheral blood mononuclear cells (PBMCs), obtained at new diagnosis, from a patient treated with antithyroid drugs. The chain's CDR3 is CASSQVLGQPQHF. In nucleotides, the CDR3 is TGTGCCAGCAGCCAAGTATTGGGTCAGCCCCAGCATTTT.